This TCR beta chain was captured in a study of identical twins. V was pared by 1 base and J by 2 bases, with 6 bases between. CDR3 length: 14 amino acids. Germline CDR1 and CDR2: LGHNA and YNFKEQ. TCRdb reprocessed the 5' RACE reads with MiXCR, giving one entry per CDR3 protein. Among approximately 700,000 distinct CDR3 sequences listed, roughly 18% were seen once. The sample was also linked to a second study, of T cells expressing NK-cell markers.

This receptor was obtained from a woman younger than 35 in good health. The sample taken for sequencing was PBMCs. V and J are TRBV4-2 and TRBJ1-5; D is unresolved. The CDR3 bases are TGTGCCAGCAGCCAAGCGACGGGCAATCAGCCCCAGCATTTT. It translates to CASSQATGNQPQHF.